This record looks at one T cell receptor (beta chain) sequence and its context. Antigen: not known. Clones were read by immunoSEQ multiplex PCR, and TCRdb kept only the in-frame ones, dropping some. The table has roughly 250,000 clones, 70% to 90% seen once. The entry originates in a study of Ad26.COV2.S vaccination and SARS-CoV-2 variants. Trimming pared 4 bases from V and 6 bases from J, leaving 18 bases between. The CDR3 loop spans 15 amino acids. Germline CDR1 is SEHNR and CDR2 is FQNEAQ (reference sequence). Study observations and caveats: Vaccinees reportedly had broad spike-specific CD8+ and CD4+ T cell responses.

Treatment of the sample: around 19 received Ad26.COV2.S at low or high dose, single or two shots; 5 received placebo; per-sample allocation not given. Collection of samples fell on day 63 after the first vaccine or placebo injection. The chain joins TRBV7-9 to TRBJ1-1; D possibly corresponds to TRBD1 (5 bases). Sequencing was performed on peripheral blood, taken in a trial of Ad26.COV2.S vaccine versus placebo. This receptor was identified in a person aged 18 to 65 who received the Ad26.COV2.S COVID-19 vaccine or a placebo. CDR3: CASSSQGLRASEAFF. CDR3 sequence (DNA): TGTGCCAGCAGCTCCCAGGGTCTTAGGGCATCTGAAGCTTTCTTT.